This T cell receptor (beta chain) is drawn from a study of T cell responses to AZD1222 COVID-19 vaccine. Trimming left V 0 bases short and J 4 bases short, with 13 bases between. The CDR3 loop spans 16 amino acids. Germline CDR1 SNHLY, CDR2 FYNNEI. On this clone itself: Its specificity is unknown.

The protocol was immunoSEQ multiplex PCR, while the TCRdb copy is restricted to in-frame clones and leaves out a portion. Among roughly 150,000 clones listed, 90% to 95% were seen once. Study-wide findings and caveats: It should be noted that donors were predominantly white British and more often female, and clonal diversity was possibly underestimated. Distributed over spike, vaccine-associated CD4 TCRs predominated at 160-218 and 743-854.

J is TRBJ2-1 and V is TRBV2; a possible D gene is TRBD2 (6 bases). This TCR derives from an adult who received the AZD1222 COVID-19 vaccine. The sample consisted of peripheral blood, taken 28 days after the second AZD1222 dose. This CDR3 reads CASSEAGGPKYNEQFF. The CDR3 DNA reads as TGTGCCAGCAGTGAAGCCGGAGGGCCGAAGTACAATGAGCAGTTCTTC.